What follows is one T cell receptor (beta chain) and its context. The data derive from a study of blood T cell repertoires in COVID-19. The CDR3 runs 16 residues. The germline CDR1 and CDR2 sequences are SEHNR and FQNEAQ (reference sequence). V gave up 4 bases and J gave up 3 bases, with 16 bases separating them. The assay was immunoSEQ multiplex PCR, and TCRdb's table has in-frame clones only and misses some. The table shows around 100,000 clones, with over 70% occurring only once. The receptor was isolated from a man aged 45-65 years with acute or convalescent COVID-19. The chain couples TRBV7-9 to TRBJ1-5, with D possibly being TRBD1 (6 bases). Sample: peripheral blood. CDR3 bases: TGTGCCAGCAGCTACTGGGGAGGGGGGAACAATCAGCCCCAGCATTTT. Translation: CASSYWGGGNNQPQHF.